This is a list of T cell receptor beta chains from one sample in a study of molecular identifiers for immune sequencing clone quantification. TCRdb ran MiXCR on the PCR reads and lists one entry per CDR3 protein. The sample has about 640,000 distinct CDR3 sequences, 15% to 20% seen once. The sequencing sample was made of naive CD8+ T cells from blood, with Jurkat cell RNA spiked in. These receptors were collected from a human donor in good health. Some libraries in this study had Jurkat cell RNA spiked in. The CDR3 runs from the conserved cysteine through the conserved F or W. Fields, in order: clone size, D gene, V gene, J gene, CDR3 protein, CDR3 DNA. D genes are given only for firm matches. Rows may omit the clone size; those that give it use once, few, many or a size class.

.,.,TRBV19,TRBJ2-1,CASSIFARGNEQFF,TGTGCCAGTAGTATCTTTGCGAGGGGGAATGAGCAGTTCTTC
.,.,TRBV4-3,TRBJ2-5,CAGSQEWVGQETQYF,TGCGCCGGCAGCCAAGAGTGGGTAGGACAAGAGACCCAGTACTTC
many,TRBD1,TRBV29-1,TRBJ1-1,CSVGRGVNTEAFF,TGCAGCGTAGGCAGGGGGGTGAACACTGAAGCTTTCTTT
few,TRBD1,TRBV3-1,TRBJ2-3,CASSQGWTGYKSDTQYF,TGTGCCAGCAGCCAAGGGTGGACAGGGTATAAATCAGATACGCAGTATTTT
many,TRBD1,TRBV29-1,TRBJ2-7,CSVEDRQGSYEQYF,TGCAGCGTTGAAGATCGACAGGGAAGCTACGAGCAGTACTTC
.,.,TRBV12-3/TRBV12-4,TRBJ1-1,CTSSWGGPGGAFF,TGTACCAGCAGTTGGGGCGGGCCCGGGGGAGCTTTCTTT
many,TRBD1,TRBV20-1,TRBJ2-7,CSASDRESYEQYF,TGCAGTGCTTCGGACAGGGAGTCCTACGAGCAGTACTTC
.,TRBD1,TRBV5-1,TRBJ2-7,CASSLGTGHEQYF,TGCGCCAGCAGCTTGGGGACAGGCCACGAACAGTACTTC
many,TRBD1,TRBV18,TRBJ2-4,CASSPTGGKAKNIQYF,TGTGCCAGCTCCCCAACAGGGGGCAAAGCCAAAAACATTCAGTACTTC
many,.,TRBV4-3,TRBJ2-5,CASSQDGTGTSQTQYF,TGCGCCAGCAGCCAAGATGGGACAGGGACTAGCCAGACCCAGTACTTC
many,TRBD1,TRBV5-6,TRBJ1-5,CASSQGTGTNQPQHF,TGTGCCAGCAGCCAAGGGACAGGAACTAATCAGCCCCAGCATTTT
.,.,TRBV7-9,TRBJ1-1,CASSPMGHTEAFF,TGTGCCAGCAGCCCAATGGGGCACACTGAAGCTTTCTTT
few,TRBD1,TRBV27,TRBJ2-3,CASSSGTGFTDTQYF,TGTGCCAGCTCCTCCGGGACAGGTTTCACAGATACGCAGTATTTT
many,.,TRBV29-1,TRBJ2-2,CSVTAENTGELFF,TGCAGCGTTACCGCCGAAAACACCGGGGAGCTGTTTTTT
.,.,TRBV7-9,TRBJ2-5,CASKSQDQETQYF,TGTGCCAGCAAATCGCAGGACCAAGAGACCCAGTACTTC
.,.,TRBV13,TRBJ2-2,CATSAAGGYTGELFF,TGTGCCACCTCCGCCGCGGGCGGATACACCGGGGAGCTGTTTTTT
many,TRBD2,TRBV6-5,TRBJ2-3,CASSYGTSGGTDTQYF,TGTGCCAGCAGTTATGGGACTAGCGGGGGAACAGATACGCAGTATTTT
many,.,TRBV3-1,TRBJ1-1,CASSQSNRDYEAFF,TGTGCCAGCAGCCAGAGCAACAGGGATTATGAAGCTTTCTTT
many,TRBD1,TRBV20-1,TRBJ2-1,CSARGGQGETLEFF,TGCAGTGCTAGAGGCGGACAGGGGGAAACCCTAGAGTTCTTC
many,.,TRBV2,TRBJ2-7,CASRYRDCYF,TGTGCCAGCAGATACCGGGACTGCTACTTC
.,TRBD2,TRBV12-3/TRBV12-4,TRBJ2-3,CASSSSGSYSTDTQYF,TGTGCCAGCAGTTCTAGCGGGAGCTACAGCACAGATACGCAGTATTTT
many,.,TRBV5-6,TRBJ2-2,CASSLVAGNTGELFF,TGTGCTAGCAGCTTAGTCGCGGGGAACACCGGGGAGCTGTTTTTT
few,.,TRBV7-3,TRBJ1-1,CASSLIGTNTEAFF,TGTGCCAGCAGCTTAATAGGGACGAACACTGAAGCTTTCTTT
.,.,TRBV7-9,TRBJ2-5,CASSWVSSAGETQYF,TGTGCCAGCAGCTGGGTCTCCTCGGCGGGGGAGACCCAGTACTTC
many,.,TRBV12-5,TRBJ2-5,CASGSTADAQETQYF,TGTGCTAGTGGTTCCACGGCCGACGCTCAAGAGACCCAGTACTTC
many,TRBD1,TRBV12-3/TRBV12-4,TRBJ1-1,CASTNLTGVDTEAFF,TGTGCCAGCACCAACTTGACAGGGGTGGACACTGAAGCTTTCTTT
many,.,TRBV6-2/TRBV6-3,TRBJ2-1,CASRIYQDYNEQFF,TGTGCCAGCAGAATTTACCAGGATTACAATGAGCAGTTCTTC
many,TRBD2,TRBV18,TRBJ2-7,CASSQSALLVAGQYEQYF,TGTGCCAGCTCACAGTCTGCACTCTTGGTAGCGGGACAATACGAGCAGTACTTC
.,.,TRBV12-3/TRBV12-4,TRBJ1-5,CASSSGTNQPQHF,TGTGCCAGCAGTTCGGGAACAAATCAGCCCCAGCATTTT
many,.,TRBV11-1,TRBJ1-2,CASSPAPDDTF,TGTGCCAGCAGCCCAGCCCCCGATGACACCTTC
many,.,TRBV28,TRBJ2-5,CASRPTRPEETQYF,TGTGCCAGCAGGCCGACTAGGCCCGAAGAGACCCAGTACTTC
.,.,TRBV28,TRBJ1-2,CASSLKVGSVNYGYTF,TGTGCCAGCAGTTTAAAGGTGGGCAGCGTTAACTATGGCTACACCTTC
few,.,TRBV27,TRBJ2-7,CASSPPGAAYEQYF,TGTGCCAGCAGTCCCCCGGGGGCTGCCTACGAGCAGTACTTC